The subject of this entry is one T cell receptor (beta chain). This sample includes further DNA sequences coding for the same CDR3. Time point reported: blood from clinic visit 5 months post-surgery; TSC patient then seizure free. Only cases whose brain tissue showed the highest T cell transcript signatures were sequenced. This table comes from immunoSEQ multiplex PCR, and its TCRdb copy is limited to in-frame clones, with some not included. Among 340,000 or so clones listed, over 90% were seen once. The sample originates from a study of brain T cells in children with intractable seizures. Trimming removed 1 base from V and 4 bases from J, with 4 bases in between. The CDR3 is 13 residues long. The germline V gene has CDR1 SEHNR and CDR2 FQNEAQ (reference sequence).

The sequence came from a boy in the first two years of life with tuberous sclerosis and intractable seizures. The V call is TRBV7-9, the J call TRBJ2-2; D unresolved. The starting material was peripheral blood, obtained 5 to 6 months after surgery. In DNA form, the CDR3 reads TGTGCCAGCAGCTTAGGGGGCACCGGGGAGCTGTTTTTT. Amino acid sequence: CASSLGGTGELFF. The full variable domain, with the rest looked up from reference TRBV7-9 and TRBJ2-2, is DTGVSQNPRHKITKRGQNVTFRCDPISEHNRLYWYRQTLGQGPEFLTYFQNEAQLEKSRLLSDRFSAERPKGSFSTLEIQRTEQGDSAMYLCASSLGGTGELFFGEGSRLTVL.